The present TCR beta chain was sequenced within a study of blood T cell repertoires in COVID-19. In the study overall: T cells, B-cell-depleted T cells, or PBMCs provided the cDNA or gDNA that served as material.

Authors' methods: Scientists estimated how many nucleated cells there were by amplifying reference gene primers. Profiled with immunoSEQ multiplex PCR; TCRdb holds only in-frame clones, not every one. The V and J calls and clone size come from that table; D and trimming were worked out from the DNA. The table has 200,000 or so clones, 85% seen once. Patients of the Seattle cohort, enrolled during active infection, were followed longitudinally. The germline CDR1 and CDR2 sequences are LNHDA and SQIVND (reference sequence). V shed 4 bases, J shed 7 bases, and the junction held 4 bases outside the gene matches. The CDR3 length is 13 residues.

The source material was peripheral blood. The receptor comes from a man aged 55 to 70 with COVID-19, enrolled during active disease. The rearrangement joins TRBV19 to TRBJ2-1, with 7 bases that match TRBD2. This CDR3 is CASSNGGSNEQFF. As DNA, the CDR3 is TGTGCCAGTAGTAACGGGGGGAGTAATGAGCAGTTCTTC.